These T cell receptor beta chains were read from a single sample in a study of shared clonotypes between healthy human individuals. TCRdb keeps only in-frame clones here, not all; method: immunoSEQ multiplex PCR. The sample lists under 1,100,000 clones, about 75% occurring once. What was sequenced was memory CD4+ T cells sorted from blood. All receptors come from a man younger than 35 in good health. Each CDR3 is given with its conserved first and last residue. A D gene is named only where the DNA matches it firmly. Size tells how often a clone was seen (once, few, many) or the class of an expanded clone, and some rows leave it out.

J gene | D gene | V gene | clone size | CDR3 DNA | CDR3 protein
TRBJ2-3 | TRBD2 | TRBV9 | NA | TGTGCCAGCAGCGTAGATGGCGGGGGTACAGATACGCAGTATTTT | CASSVDGGGTDTQYF
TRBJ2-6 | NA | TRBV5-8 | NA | TGTGCCAGCAGCTGGCCGAGCTTCTCTGGGGCCAACGTCCTGACTTTC | CASSWPSFSGANVLTF
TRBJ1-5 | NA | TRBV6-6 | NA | TGTGCCAGCAGTTACTCAGACGGAGGCAATCAGCCCCAGCATTTT | CASSYSDGGNQPQHF
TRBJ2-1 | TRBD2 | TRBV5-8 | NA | TGTGCCAGCAGTTCCGGGACTAGCGGGACCGGCTCCTACAATGAGCAGTTCTTC | CASSSGTSGTGSYNEQFF
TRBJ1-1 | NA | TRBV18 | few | TGTGCCAGCTCACGTGAGGGATTGGGGAACACTGAAGCTTTCTTT | CASSREGLGNTEAFF
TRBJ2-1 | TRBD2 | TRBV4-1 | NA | TGCGCCAGCAGCCAGCATCTAGCGGGAGTTCCCAATGAGCAGTTCTTC | CASSQHLAGVPNEQFF
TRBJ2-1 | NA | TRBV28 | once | TGTGCCAGCACCCCCGCCGACCGCGACAATGAGCAGTTCTTC | CASTPADRDNEQFF
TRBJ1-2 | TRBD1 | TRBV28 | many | TGTGCCAGCAGTTTAGGGACAGGGGGCGCCTATGGCTACACCTTC | CASSLGTGGAYGYTF
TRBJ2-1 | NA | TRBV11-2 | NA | TGTGCCAGCAGCTTAGGAGGCCAGGGAGGAAATGAGCAGTTCTTC | CASSLGGQGGNEQFF
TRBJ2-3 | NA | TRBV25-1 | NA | TGTGCCAGCAGTGAATGGGGATCCACAGATACGCAGTATTTT | CASSEWGSTDTQYF
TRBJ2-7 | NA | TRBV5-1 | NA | TGCGCCAGCAGTTTCGACGGGTCCTCCTCCTACGAGCAGTACTTC | CASSFDGSSSYEQYF
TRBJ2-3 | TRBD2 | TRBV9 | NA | TGTGCCAGCAGCTCGCAAGCGGGGGGGCCGGGCACAGATACGCAGTATTTT | CASSSQAGGPGTDTQYF
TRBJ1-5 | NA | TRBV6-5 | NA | TGTGCCAGCAGTTACTCGATGGCTCAGCCCCAGCATTTT | CASSYSMAQPQHF
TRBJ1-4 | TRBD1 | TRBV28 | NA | TGTGCCAGCAGTCCTCCCGGGAGGGGGCCGGAAAAACTGTTTTTT | CASSPPGRGPEKLFF
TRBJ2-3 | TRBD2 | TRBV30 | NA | TGTGCCTGGAGTGTAGGCGGCGCTAGCGGTAGCACAGATACGCAGTATTTT | CAWSVGGASGSTDTQYF
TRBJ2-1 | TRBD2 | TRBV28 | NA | TGTGCCAGCAGTTTCGGGGTGACTAGCGGAAATGAGCAGTTCTTC | CASSFGVTSGNEQFF
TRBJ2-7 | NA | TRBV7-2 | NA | TGTGCCAGCAGCTTAGCTCGGGGCTACGAGCAGTACTTC | CASSLARGYEQYF
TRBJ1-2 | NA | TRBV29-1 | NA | TGCAGCGTTGAAGGGCAGGGGTATGGCTACACCTTC | CSVEGQGYGYTF
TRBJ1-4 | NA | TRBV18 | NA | TGTGCCAGCTCGGCGGCGGCAGAGGGTCAAAAACTGTTTTTT | CASSAAAEGQKLFF
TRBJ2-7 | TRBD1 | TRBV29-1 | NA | TGCAGCGCCTCAGGGGGCGGCCGTTGGTCGGGAGAGCAGTACTTC | CSASGGGRWSGEQYF
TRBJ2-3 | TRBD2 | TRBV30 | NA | TGTGCCTGGAGTGGACTAGCGGGGGGGCGGACAGATACGCAGTATTTT | CAWSGLAGGRTDTQYF
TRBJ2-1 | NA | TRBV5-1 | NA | TGCGCCAGCAGCTTGGATCCGGAGATAGCTCACAATGAGCAGTTCTTC | CASSLDPEIAHNEQFF
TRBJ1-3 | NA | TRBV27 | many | TGTGCCAGCAGTTCCCAGGGTGGGAACACCATATATTTT | CASSSQGGNTIYF
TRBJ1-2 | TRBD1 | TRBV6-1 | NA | TGTGCCAGCAGTTTCGGACAGGCGAACTATGGCTACACCTTC | CASSFGQANYGYTF
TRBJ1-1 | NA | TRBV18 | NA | TGTGCCAGCTCACTTCCGGGAACGGGGGACACTGAAGCTTTCTTT | CASSLPGTGDTEAFF
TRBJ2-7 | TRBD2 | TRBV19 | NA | TGTGCCAGCCACCTAGCGGGACGGCCCTACGAGCAGTACTTC | CASHLAGRPYEQYF
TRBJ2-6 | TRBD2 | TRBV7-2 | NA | TGTGCCAGCAGCTTAGGAGGACTAGGCGGGGCCAACGTCCTGACTTTC | CASSLGGLGGANVLTF
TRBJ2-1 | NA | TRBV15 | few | TGTGCCACCAGCAGAGGGCTGGGGACCTACAATGAGCAGTTCTTC | CATSRGLGTYNEQFF
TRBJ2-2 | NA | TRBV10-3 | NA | TGTGCCATCAGTGAGTCTCGGGGGGCGGGCACCGGGGAGCTGTTTTTT | CAISESRGAGTGELFF
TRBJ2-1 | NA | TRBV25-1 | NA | TGTGCCAGCAGTCTCTTTGAGGGTTACAATGAGCAGTTCTTC | CASSLFEGYNEQFF
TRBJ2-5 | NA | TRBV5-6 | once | TGTGCCAGCAGCTTGGCAGGGAAGGTGACCCAGTACTTC | CASSLAGKVTQYF
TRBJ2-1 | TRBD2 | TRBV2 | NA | TGTGCCAGCAGTTTTACTAGCGGGGGGAACTACAATGAGCAGTTCTTC | CASSFTSGGNYNEQFF
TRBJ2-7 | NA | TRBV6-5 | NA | TGTGCCAGCAGGAGGCGCGACGAGCAGTACTTC | CASRRRDEQYF
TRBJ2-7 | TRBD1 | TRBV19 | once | TGTGCCAGTGCAGACAGGGCCCTTCGTGAGCAGTACTTC | CASADRALREQYF
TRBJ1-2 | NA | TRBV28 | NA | TGTGCCAGCAGTTTGGACAGATCGGGAGGCTACACCTTC | CASSLDRSGGYTF